The table lists the clone carrying this TCR beta chain with a few counts. Its antigen is currently unknown. Each CDR3 protein gets one entry after TCRdb re-called the 5' RACE reads with MiXCR. Counted here are a few hundred thousand distinct CDR3 sequences, around 25% occurring once; the ten biggest clones make up more than 0.6%. This CDR3 has 16 amino acids. The J segment lost 0 bases and the V segment lost 6 bases, leaving 9 bases of the junction unmatched. CDR1 and CDR2 from the germline V gene are LGHDT and YNNKEL (reference sequence). These data come from a study of CD8 T cells in ankylosing spondylitis. Study-level findings and limits: Past studies reported some motif variants in reactive arthritis synovial fluid and blood.

V is TRBV3-1 and J is TRBJ2-7; 9 bases are shared with TRBD1. The TCR comes from a male donor with ankylosing spondylitis or in good health (not recorded which). The sequencing sample was made of blood, either unsorted or a sorted T cell fraction (not recorded which). The DNA for the CDR3 is TGTGCCAGCAGTCCCCTGAGACAGGGGGGCTCCTACGAGCAGTACTTC. Protein product: CASSPLRQGGSYEQYF.